This T cell receptor beta chain comes out of a study of blood T cell repertoires in COVID-19. Study background: The study drew acute and convalescent COVID-19 samples from the United States, Italy and Spain.

Participant-given clinical history determined each cohort assignment. The CDR3 spans 16 residues. Germline V lookup: CDR1 MNHEY, CDR2 SVGAGI. V lost 0 bases, J lost 6 bases, and 5 bases stayed unmatched. Produced via immunoSEQ multiplex PCR; TCRdb's table is partial and in-frame only. The table shows around 230,000 clones, with more than 75% occurring only once. Sequencing input: PBMCs or T cells enriched from blood (not recorded which). J is TRBJ1-5 and V is TRBV6-5; 10 bases agree with TRBD1. The TCR comes from a woman between 40 and 50 years old with acute COVID-19. CDR3 loop: CASSYSGDRGSQPQHF. CDR3 in DNA: TGTGCCAGCAGTTACTCAGGGGACAGGGGTAGTCAGCCCCAGCATTTT.